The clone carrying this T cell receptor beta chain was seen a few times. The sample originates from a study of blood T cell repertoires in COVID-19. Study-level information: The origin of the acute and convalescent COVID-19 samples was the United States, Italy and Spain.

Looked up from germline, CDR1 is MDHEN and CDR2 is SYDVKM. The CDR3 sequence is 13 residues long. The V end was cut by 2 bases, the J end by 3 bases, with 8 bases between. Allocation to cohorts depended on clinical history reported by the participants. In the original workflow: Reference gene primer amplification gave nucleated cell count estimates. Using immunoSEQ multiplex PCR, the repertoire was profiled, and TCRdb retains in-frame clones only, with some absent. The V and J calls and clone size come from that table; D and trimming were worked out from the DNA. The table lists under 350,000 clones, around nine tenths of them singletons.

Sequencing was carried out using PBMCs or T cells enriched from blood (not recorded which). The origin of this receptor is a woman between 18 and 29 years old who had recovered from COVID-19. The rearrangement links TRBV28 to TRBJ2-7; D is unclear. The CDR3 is CASSLPAVYEQYF. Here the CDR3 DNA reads TGTGCCAGCAGTTTACCCGCAGTCTACGAGCAGTACTTC.